The 14 T cell receptor beta chains given below trace back to one sample, sequenced in a study of technical replicates of blood from a handful of donors (dated 2017 in TCRdb). Preparation of the library involved the immunoSEQ multiplex PCR assay. TCRdb carries this immuneACCESS record with in-frame sequences only. Its versions omit some clonotypes, under half of them owing to an unresolved V gene in the studies checked, with the rest unexplained. This sample has 95,000 to 100,000 clones in its table, and over 95% of those were observed once. Jointly, the top ten make up roughly 0.19% of the sample. The sample consisted of T cells isolated from PBMCs. The receptors were gathered from a human donor in good health.

The chain recombines TRBV28 with TRBJ1-2; 9 nucleotides agree with TRBD1. The CDR3 is made up of 13 amino acids. The V segment lost 7 bases and the J segment 5 bases; nucleotides outside the gene matches: 5. The V gene's germline CDR1 is MDHEN and CDR2 SYDVKM. CDR3 sequence (DNA): TGTGCCAGCACTGGGACAGGGCCTTATGGCTACACCTTC. It translates to CASTGTGPYGYTF.

The chain couples TRBV27 to TRBJ2-2, with TRBD1 matching 9 bases. V was pared by 5 bases and J by 1 base, with 5 bases of the junction left unmatched. This CDR3 region has 16 residues. CDR1 and CDR2 (germline): MNHEY, SMNVEV (reference sequence). The CDR3 bases are TGTGCCAGCAGTCAAGGACAGGGGTGGAACACCGGGGAGCTGTTTTTT. Its protein product is CASSQGQGWNTGELFF.

The chain carries TRBV2 and TRBJ1-1; D is ambiguous. CDR3 length equals 14 residues. The ends were cut back, 7 bases at V and 1 base at J, with 13 bases in the middle. The germline gives CDR1 SNHLY, CDR2 FYNNEI. Written as DNA, the CDR3 is TGTGCCAGCAAAGACACCATCGAGAACACTGAAGCTTTCTTT. Encoded protein: CASKDTIENTEAFF.

This chain connects TRBV7-2 to TRBJ2-5; a possible D gene is TRBD2 (7 bases). In germline, CDR1 is SGHTA, CDR2 FQGNSA. This CDR3 has 17 amino acids. Trimming stripped 1 base from V and 4 bases from J, with 19 bases between. The CDR3 coding sequence is TGTGCCAGCAGCTTAGACCCCGCCGGGGGGCCCGGAGAGACCCAGTACTTC. Translating gives CASSLDPAGGPGETQYF.

The chain uses TRBV10-3 and TRBJ1-1; weak D call: TRBD1 (5 bases). The length of the CDR3 is 11 residues. Trimming removed 10 bases from V and 2 bases from J, with 8 bases in between. Germline values: CDR1 ENHRY, CDR2 SYGVKD. The CDR3 sequence is CATGQNTEAFF. For the CDR3, the DNA is TGTGCCACCGGACAAAACACTGAAGCTTTCTTT.

The chain joins TRBV9 to TRBJ2-2; D call uncertain. The V and J ends lost 2 bases and 5 bases respectively, with 7 bases between them. The V gene's germline CDR1 is SGDLS and CDR2 YYNGEE. CDR3 length equals 13 residues. In nucleotides, the CDR3 is TGTGCCAGCAGCGTCAGTCCTACCGGGGAGCTGTTTTTT. This codes for CASSVSPTGELFF.

The rearrangement joins TRBV27 to TRBJ2-4; 7 nucleotides agree with TRBD1. The germline V gene has CDR1 MNHEY and CDR2 SMNVEV (reference sequence). CDR3 length: 17 residues. Trimming cost V 5 bases and J 2 bases; bases outside gene matches: 12. In DNA form, the CDR3 reads TGTGCCAGCAGTCCCCTCATTGAGGGGGCGACCAAAAACATTCAGTACTTC. Translating it yields CASSPLIEGATKNIQYF.

The chain is built from TRBV6-1 and TRBJ1-1; D is unresolved. V was pared by 7 bases and J by 2 bases, with 14 bases between. Germline CDR1 is MNHNS and CDR2 is SASEGT. There are 14 residues in the CDR3. CDR3 sequence: CASTSRRENTEAFF. DNA of the CDR3: TGTGCCAGCACCAGCCGCCGGGAAAACACTGAAGCTTTCTTT.

The chain uses TRBV11-2 and TRBJ1-2; the match to TRBD1 covers 8 bases. V lost 6 bases, J lost 2 bases, and 5 bases stayed unmatched. The germline CDR1 and CDR2 sequences are SGHAT and FQNNGV. The length of the CDR3 is 14 residues. CDR3 DNA sequence: TGTGCCAGCAGGGCCACAGGGGGAAACTATGGCTACACCTTC. Protein: CASRATGGNYGYTF.

The rearrangement uses TRBV6-5 and TRBJ1-1; no reliable D call. The germline CDR1 and CDR2 sequences are MNHEY and SVGAGI. The CDR3 spans 14 residues. Trimming left V 7 bases short and J 4 bases short, with 16 bases between. The CDR3: CASIRTLMGTEAFF. In DNA form, the CDR3 reads TGTGCCAGCATTCGGACTCTAATGGGCACTGAAGCTTTCTTT.

The chain links TRBV2 to TRBJ2-1; tentatively, D is TRBD2 (5 bases). Trimming took off 7 bases at V and 5 bases at J, with 15 bases between the two ends. Germline V gene data show CDR1 as SNHLY and CDR2 as FYNNEI. This CDR3 is built from 14 residues. CDR3 sequence (DNA): TGTGCCAGCACCGAGGGTTCGGTCAACAATGAGCAGTTCTTC. Translating gives CASTEGSVNNEQFF.

In nucleotides, the CDR3 is TGTGCCAGCGGGAACGGGGGGGCCGAGACAGATACGCAGTATTTT. Residues: CASGNGGAETDTQYF. This chain links TRBV9 with TRBJ2-3; 8 bases map to TRBD2. The junction had 10 bases not matched to a gene; V was cut back by 7 bases and J by 3 bases. This CDR3 is built from 15 residues. The germline gives CDR1 SGDLS, CDR2 YYNGEE. Using reference TRBV9 and TRBJ2-3 for the parts outside the CDR3, the full variable domain is DSGVTQTPKHLITATGQRVTLRCSPRSGDLSVYWYQQSLDQGLQFLIQYYNGEERAKGNILERFSAQQFPDLHSELNLSSLELGDSALYFCASGNGGAETDTQYFGPGTRLTVL.

The chain carries TRBV28 and TRBJ1-2; a possible D gene is TRBD1 (5 bases). The CDR3 totals 18 residues. Germline V gives CDR1 MDHEN, CDR2 SYDVKM. The V end lost 1 base, the J end lost 2 bases, and 20 bases lay between the germline ends. CDR3 DNA: TGTGCCAGCAGTTTATTGGCCCCGTTCCAGGACACGAACTATGGCTACACCTTC. Protein sequence: CASSLLAPFQDTNYGYTF.

The genes are TRBV5-1 and TRBJ2-7; 8 bases align to TRBD1. V dropped 2 bases and J dropped 2; count of bases not matched to a gene: 18. The CDR3 is 19 residues long. Per the germline V gene, CDR1 is SGHRS and CDR2 is YFSETQ. Here the CDR3 DNA reads TGCGCCAGCAGCTTTCAGGTCGAGACAGGGGACTTTGTGGCCTACGAGCAGTACTTC. Its protein is CASSFQVETGDFVAYEQYF.